These 12 T cell receptor beta chains were all obtained from the same sample, sequenced in a study of T cells after yellow fever vaccination. TCRdb analysed the 5' RACE reads with MiXCR anew, one entry per CDR3 protein. The data show around 50,000 distinct CDR3 sequences, with about 7.4% seen just once and 28% held by the top ten. The specimen was CD8+ T cells sorted from PBMCs, collected less than 18 days after the first yellow fever vaccination. These receptors originate from a man between 18 and 35 years old who received the YFV17D yellow fever vaccine.

This clonotype was observed many times. The genes are TRBV29-1 and TRBJ2-1; D not resolved. Trimming removed 4 bases at V and 5 bases at J, with 9 bases between. The CDR3 loop spans 12 amino acids. Per germline, CDR1 SQVTM and CDR2 ANQGSEA. CDR3 DNA: TGCAGCGTTGTTGGGCCGAACAATGAGCAGTTCTTC. It codes for CSVVGPNNEQFF.

This chain links TRBV9 with TRBJ2-1; 8 bases line up with TRBD2. TRBJ2-7 matches the DNA end more closely, so the J call is doubtful. The length of the CDR3 is 16 residues. Germline CDR1 reads SGDLS; CDR2 reads YYNGEE. CDR3 sequence (DNA): TGTGCCAGCAGCGCCCAAGACGGGGGGGCGTATAATGAGCAGTACTTC. Protein: CASSAQDGGAYNEQYF.

The chain is built from TRBV11-2 and TRBJ1-4, with a tentative D call TRBD1 (5 bases). V lost 1 base and J lost 8, with 17 bases in between. The CDR3 runs to 16 residues. CDR1 and CDR2 (germline): SGHAT, FQNNGV. CDR3 loop: CASSLGRGDGSEKLFF. For the CDR3, the DNA is TGTGCCAGCAGCTTAGGTCGAGGGGACGGATCCGAAAAACTGTTTTTT. The full variable domain, in which reference TRBV11-2 and TRBJ1-4 provide the parts outside the CDR3, is EAGVAQSPRYKIIEKRQSVAFWCNPISGHATLYWYQQILGQGPKLLIQFQNNGVVDDSQLPKDRFSAERLKGVDSTLKIQPAKLEDSAVYLCASSLGRGDGSEKLFFGSGTQLSVL.

This chain uses TRBV5-4 with TRBJ2-2; D gene ambiguous. Germline V gives CDR1 SGHNT, CDR2 YYREEE (reference sequence). The V gene lost 0 bases and the J gene lost 4 bases, with 4 bases spanning the gap. The CDR3 loop spans 13 amino acids. CDR3 nucleotide sequence: TGTGCCAGCAGCTTGGCCCTCACCGGGGAGCTGTTTTTT. Encoded protein: CASSLALTGELFF.

This clonotype occurred many times. This sequence joins TRBV7-2 and TRBJ2-7; 8 positions match TRBD2. V lost 2 bases, J lost 2 bases, and 17 bases stayed unmatched. The CDR3 loop spans 19 amino acids. The germline gives CDR1 SGHTA, CDR2 FQGNSA. The CDR3 bases are TGTGCCAGCAGCTTACCTTCAACTAGCGGAGCCCCCCCTACCTACGAGCAGTACTTC. This gives the protein CASSLPSTSGAPPTYEQYF.

This clonotype came up many times. The chain links TRBV28 to TRBJ2-7, with D maybe TRBD2 (6 bases). The CDR3 is 13 amino acids. Germline values: CDR1 MDHEN, CDR2 SYDVKM. V lost 3 bases, J lost 2 bases, and 8 bases lay in between. CDR3 loop: CASSFGRTYEQYV. In DNA form, the CDR3 reads TGTGCCAGCAGTTTTGGGAGGACCTACGAGCAGTACGTC.

This clonotype has ten or more counts. The V call is TRBV7-9, the J call TRBJ2-1; 7 bases match TRBD1. The CDR3 has 16 residues. V shed 5 bases and J 1 base; nucleotides not matched to a gene: 8. Germline V CDR1 and CDR2: SEHNR, FQNEAQ (reference sequence). The CDR3 DNA reads as TGTGCCAGCAGCCGCTTGGGGACAGCTTCCTACAATGAGCAGTTCTTC. Translation gives CASSRLGTASYNEQFF.

In its sample, this clonotype was seen a few times. V and J are TRBV4-3 and TRBJ1-5, with D tentatively TRBD1 (5 bases). The V and J ends lost 0 bases and 7 bases respectively, with 13 bases between them. There are 15 residues in the CDR3. Germline assignment: CDR1 LGHNA and CDR2 YSLEER. In nucleotides, the CDR3 is TGCGCCAGCAGCCAAGATGGCGGGGCTGGACAGCCCCAGCATTTT. Translation gives CASSQDGGAGQPQHF.

This clonotype occurred many times. The rearrangement joins TRBV5-1 to TRBJ2-3, with 14 bases lining up with TRBD2. The CDR3 has 18 amino acids. CDR1 and CDR2 from the germline V gene are SGHRS and YFSETQ. V dropped 0 bases and J dropped 4; count of bases not matched to a gene: 7. CDR3 sequence (DNA): TGCGCCAGCAGCTTGGAAGGGACTAGCGGGGGATTATCAGATACGCAGTATTTT. Amino acids: CASSLEGTSGGLSDTQYF. The entire variable domain, with the rest obtained from reference TRBV5-1 and TRBJ2-3, is as follows: KAGVTQTPRYLIKTRGQQVTLSCSPISGHRSVSWYQQTPGQGLQFLFEYFSETQRNKGNFPGRFSGRQFSNSRSEMNVSTLELGDSALYLCASSLEGTSGGLSDTQYFGPGTRLTVL.

This clonotype was detected ten times or more. V usage is TRBV12-3 or TRBV12-4 and J usage is TRBJ2-3; a possible D gene is TRBD2 (6 bases). CDR3 length: 13 amino acids. V was trimmed by 2 bases and J by 4 bases, leaving 7 bases between them. The CDR3 nucleotides read TGTGCCAGCAGTTTAATAGCGGCAGATACGCAGTATTTT. Its protein product is CASSLIAADTQYF.

This clonotype was seen at least ten times. The rearrangement joins TRBV7-2 to TRBJ2-1; possible D gene TRBD2, 6 bases. The V gene lost 5 bases and the J gene lost 8 bases, with 22 bases spanning the gap. Germline CDR1 SGHTA, CDR2 FQGNSA. The CDR3 totals 16 residues. This CDR3 is CASSQEGLSAWDEQFF. DNA of the CDR3: TGTGCCAGCAGCCAAGAGGGACTGTCGGCATGGGATGAGCAGTTCTTC.

This clonotype has ten or more counts. CDR3: CSVVPAGPKETQYF. The DNA for the CDR3 is TGCAGCGTTGTTCCGGCAGGCCCCAAAGAGACCCAGTACTTC. The gene calls are TRBV29-1 and TRBJ2-5; D is ambiguous. Trimming left V 4 bases short and J 3 bases short, with 15 bases between. Germline CDR1 is SQVTM and CDR2 is ANQGSEA. CDR3 length equals 14 residues.